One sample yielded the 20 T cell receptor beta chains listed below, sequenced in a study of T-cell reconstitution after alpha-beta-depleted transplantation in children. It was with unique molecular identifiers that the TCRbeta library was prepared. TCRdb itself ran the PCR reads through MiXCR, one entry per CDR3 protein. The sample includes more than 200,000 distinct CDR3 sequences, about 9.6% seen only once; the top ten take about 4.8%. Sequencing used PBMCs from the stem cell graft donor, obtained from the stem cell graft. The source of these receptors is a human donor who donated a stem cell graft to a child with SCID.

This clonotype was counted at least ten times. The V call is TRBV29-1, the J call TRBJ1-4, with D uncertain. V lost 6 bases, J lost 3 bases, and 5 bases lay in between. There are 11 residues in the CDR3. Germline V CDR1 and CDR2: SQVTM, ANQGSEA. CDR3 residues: CSVYANEKLFF. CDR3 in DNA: TGCAGCGTCTATGCTAATGAAAAACTGTTTTTT.

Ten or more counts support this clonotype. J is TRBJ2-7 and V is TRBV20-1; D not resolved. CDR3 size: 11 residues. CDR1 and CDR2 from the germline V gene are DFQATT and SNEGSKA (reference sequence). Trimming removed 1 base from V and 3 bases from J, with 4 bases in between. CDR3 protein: CSARVGYEQYF. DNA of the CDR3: TGCAGTGCTAGAGTGGGCTACGAGCAGTACTTC.

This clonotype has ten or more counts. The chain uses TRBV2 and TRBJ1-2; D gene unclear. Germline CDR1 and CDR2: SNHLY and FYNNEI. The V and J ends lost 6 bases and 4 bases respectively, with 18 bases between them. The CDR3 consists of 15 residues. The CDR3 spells CASSLGRPDSYGYTF. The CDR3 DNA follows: TGTGCCAGCAGCTTGGGCAGGCCAGACTCCTATGGCTACACCTTC. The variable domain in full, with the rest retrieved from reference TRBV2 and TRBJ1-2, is EPEVTQTPSHQVTQMGQEVILRCVPISNHLYFYWYRQILGQKVEFLVSFYNNEISEKSEIFDDQFSVERPDGSNFTLKIRSTKLEDSAMYFCASSLGRPDSYGYTFGSGTRLTVV.

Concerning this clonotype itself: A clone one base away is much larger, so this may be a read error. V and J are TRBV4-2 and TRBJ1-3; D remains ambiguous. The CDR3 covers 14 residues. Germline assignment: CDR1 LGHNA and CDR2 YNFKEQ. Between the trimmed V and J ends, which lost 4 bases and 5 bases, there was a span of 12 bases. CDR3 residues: CASSRGLLRNTIYF. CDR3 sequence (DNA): TGTGCCAGCAGCCGTGGGCTCCTCAGAAACACCATATATTTT.

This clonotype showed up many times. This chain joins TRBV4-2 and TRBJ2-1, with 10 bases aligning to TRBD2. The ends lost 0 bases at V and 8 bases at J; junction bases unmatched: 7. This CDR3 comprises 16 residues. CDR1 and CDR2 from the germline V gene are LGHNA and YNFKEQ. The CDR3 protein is CASSQEPAGGPDEQFF. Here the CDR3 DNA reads TGTGCCAGCAGCCAAGAGCCAGCGGGGGGGCCGGATGAGCAGTTCTTC.

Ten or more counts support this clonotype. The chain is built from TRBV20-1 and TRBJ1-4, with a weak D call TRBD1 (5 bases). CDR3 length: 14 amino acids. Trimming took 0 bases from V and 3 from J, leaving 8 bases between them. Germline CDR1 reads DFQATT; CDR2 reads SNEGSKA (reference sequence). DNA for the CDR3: TGCAGTGCTAGAGAGGGGGGGTCTAATGAAAAACTGTTTTTT. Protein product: CSAREGGSNEKLFF.

The CDR3 nucleotides read TGTGCCAGCAGTCGGACAGGGCCCGATGGCTACACCTTC. Protein product: CASSRTGPDGYTF. The chain recombines TRBV6-1 with TRBJ1-2; 8 bases line up with TRBD1. With V trimmed by 5 bases and J by 6 bases, 5 bases remained unmatched. Germline lookup yields CDR1 MNHNS and CDR2 SASEGT. The CDR3 consists of 13 residues.

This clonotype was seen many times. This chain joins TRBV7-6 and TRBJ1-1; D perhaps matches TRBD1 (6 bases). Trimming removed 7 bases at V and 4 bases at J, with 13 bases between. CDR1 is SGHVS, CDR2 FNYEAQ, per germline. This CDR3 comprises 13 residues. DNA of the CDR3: TGTGCCAGCACCTCTGGGGGCCCCACTGAAGCTTTCTTT. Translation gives CASTSGGPTEAFF.

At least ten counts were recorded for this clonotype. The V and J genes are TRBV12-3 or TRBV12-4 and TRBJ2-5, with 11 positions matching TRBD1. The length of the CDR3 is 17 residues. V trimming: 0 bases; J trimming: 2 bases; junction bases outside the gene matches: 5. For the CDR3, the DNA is TGTGCCAGCAGTTTAGCCCGGACAGGGGGCCCACAAGAGACCCAGTACTTC. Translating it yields CASSLARTGGPQETQYF.

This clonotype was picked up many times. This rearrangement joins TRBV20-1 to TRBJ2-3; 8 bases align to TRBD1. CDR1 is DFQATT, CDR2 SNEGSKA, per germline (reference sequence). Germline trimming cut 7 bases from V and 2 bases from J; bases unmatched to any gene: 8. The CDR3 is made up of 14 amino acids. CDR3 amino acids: CSVRTGPYTDTQYF. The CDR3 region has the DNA TGCAGTGTACGGACAGGGCCTTACACAGATACGCAGTATTTT.

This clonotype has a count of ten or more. CDR3 sequence: CASSLNQGQRTEAFF. The CDR3 coding sequence is TGTGCCAGCAGTTTAAATCAGGGTCAGAGGACTGAAGCTTTCTTT. This chain uses TRBV6-2 or TRBV6-3 with TRBJ1-1, with D possibly matching TRBD1 (5 bases). V lost 4 bases and J 5 bases, leaving 17 bases between the germline ends. Per the germline V gene, CDR1 is MNHEY and CDR2 is SVGEGT. The CDR3 runs 15 residues.

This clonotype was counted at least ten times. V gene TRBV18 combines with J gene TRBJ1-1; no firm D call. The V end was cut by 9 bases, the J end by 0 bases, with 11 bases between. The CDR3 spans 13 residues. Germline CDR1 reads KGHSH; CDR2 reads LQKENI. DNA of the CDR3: TGTGCCAGTTCAATCGGGGTGAACACTGAAGCTTTCTTT. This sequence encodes CASSIGVNTEAFF.

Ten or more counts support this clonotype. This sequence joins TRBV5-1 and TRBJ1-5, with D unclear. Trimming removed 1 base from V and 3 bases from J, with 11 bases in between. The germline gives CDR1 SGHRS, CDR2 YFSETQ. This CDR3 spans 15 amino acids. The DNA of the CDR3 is TGCGCCAGCAGCTTGAAGGGAGGAGACAATCAGCCCCAGCATTTT. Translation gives CASSLKGGDNQPQHF.

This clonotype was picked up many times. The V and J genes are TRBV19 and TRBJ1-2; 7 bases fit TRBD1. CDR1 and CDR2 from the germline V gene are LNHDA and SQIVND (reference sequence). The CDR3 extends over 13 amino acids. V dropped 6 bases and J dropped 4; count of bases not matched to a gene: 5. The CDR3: CASSHRQGYGYTF. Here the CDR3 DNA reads TGTGCCAGTAGCCATAGACAGGGCTATGGCTACACCTTC.

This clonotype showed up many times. The CDR3 region has the DNA TGTGCCATCAGTGTATCTAGCGAGGTCGGGGAGCTGTTTTTT. Translating gives CAISVSSEVGELFF. This chain connects TRBV10-3 to TRBJ2-2; perhaps TRBD2 as D (6 bases). V lost 4 bases to trimming and J lost 7 bases, with 13 bases between them. Per germline, CDR1 ENHRY and CDR2 SYGVKD. This CDR3 contains 14 residues.

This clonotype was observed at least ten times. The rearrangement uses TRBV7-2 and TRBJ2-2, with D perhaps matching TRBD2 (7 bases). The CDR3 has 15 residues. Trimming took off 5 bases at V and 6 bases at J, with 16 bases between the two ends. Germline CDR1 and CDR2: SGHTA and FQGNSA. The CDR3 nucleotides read TGTGCCAGCAGCATACTAGCGTCAGGGGCCGGGGAGCTGTTTTTT. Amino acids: CASSILASGAGELFF.

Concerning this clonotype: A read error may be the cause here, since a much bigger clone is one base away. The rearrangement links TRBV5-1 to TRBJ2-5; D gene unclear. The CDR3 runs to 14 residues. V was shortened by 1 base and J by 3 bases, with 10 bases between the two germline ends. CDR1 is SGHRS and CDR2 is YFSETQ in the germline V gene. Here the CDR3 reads CASSLLPAEETQYF. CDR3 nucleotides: TGCGCCAGCAGCTTGTTACCAGCAGAAGAGACCCAGTACTTC.

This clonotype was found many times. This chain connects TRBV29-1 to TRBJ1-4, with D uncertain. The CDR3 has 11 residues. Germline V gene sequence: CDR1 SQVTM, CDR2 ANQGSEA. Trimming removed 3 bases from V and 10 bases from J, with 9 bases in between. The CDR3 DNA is TGCAGCGTTGATCTAATGGGAAAACTGTTTTTT. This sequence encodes CSVDLMGKLFF.

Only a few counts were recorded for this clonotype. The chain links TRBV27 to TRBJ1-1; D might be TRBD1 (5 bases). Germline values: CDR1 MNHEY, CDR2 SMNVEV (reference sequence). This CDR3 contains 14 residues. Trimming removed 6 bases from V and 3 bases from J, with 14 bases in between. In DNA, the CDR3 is TGTGCCAGCAGAAGGACACCTGATCACACTGAAGCTTTCTTT. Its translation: CASRRTPDHTEAFF.

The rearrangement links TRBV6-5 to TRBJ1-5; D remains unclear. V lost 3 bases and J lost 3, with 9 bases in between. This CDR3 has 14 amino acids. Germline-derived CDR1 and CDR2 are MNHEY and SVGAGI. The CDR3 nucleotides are TGTGCCAGCAGTTATGGAGGGTACAATCAGCCCCAGCATTTT. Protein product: CASSYGGYNQPQHF.